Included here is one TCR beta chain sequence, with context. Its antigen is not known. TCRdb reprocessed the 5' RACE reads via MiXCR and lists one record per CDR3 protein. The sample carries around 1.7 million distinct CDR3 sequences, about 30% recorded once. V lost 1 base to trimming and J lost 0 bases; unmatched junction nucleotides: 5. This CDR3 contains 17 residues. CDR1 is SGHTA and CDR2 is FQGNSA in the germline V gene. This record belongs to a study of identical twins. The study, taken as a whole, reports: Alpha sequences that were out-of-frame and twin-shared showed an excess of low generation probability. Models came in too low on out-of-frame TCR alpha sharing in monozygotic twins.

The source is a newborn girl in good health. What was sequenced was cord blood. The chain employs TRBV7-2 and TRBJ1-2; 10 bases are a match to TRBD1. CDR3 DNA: TGTGCCAGCAGCTTAGGATGGGACAGGGGAGCTAACTATGGCTACACCTTC. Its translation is CASSLGWDRGANYGYTF.